This TCR beta chain was recorded in a study of STAT5B mutations in CD4+ large granular lymphocyte leukemia (dated 2022 in TCRdb). In the study overall: Among healthy controls, the CDR3 'QG' motif was associated with a particular HLA allele. The study compared the TCRbeta repertoires of patients with CD4+ T-cell large granular lymphocyte leukemia against those of healthy blood donors. Flow cytometry on FACSCanto II or FACSVerse showed that the purified fractions were more than 95% pure among lymphocytes. General findings and caveats noted by the study authors: Main leukemic clonotypes were private to each patient, although roughly 25% of the main leukemic clonotypes were found at low frequency in the non-leukemic repertoires of other patients. The data were not HLA-matched, and the relatively small sample size could explain the higher clonality seen in CD4+ compared with CD8+ T-LGLL. Enrichment of TRBV06-family usage was observed among the top patient clones (8/27) relative to healthy controls (2/35). Greater clonality appeared to be present in CD4-sorted patient repertoires than in healthy CD4+ repertoires, and the difference was retained after the putative leukemic clones were removed.

V and J lose 5 bases and 0 bases, and a span of 10 bases separates them. Counted from cysteine to phenylalanine, this CDR3 has 15 amino acids. This entry keeps only the CDR3 DNA: 45 bases, framed from base 1. Looking up the germline V gene yields CDR1 LGHNA and CDR2 YNFKEQ. Healthy controls were some 40 blood donors whose buffy coats came from the Finnish Red Cross blood service. All TCR-sequenced material derived from peripheral blood: patient blood samples and healthy donor buffy coats. Ficoll-Hypaque gradient centrifugation was used to isolate peripheral blood mononuclear cells. Magnetic purification was used to isolate CD4+ cells from the buffy coats of the healthy controls. The Gentra Puregene Cell and Tissue kit was used to extract genomic DNA, and a Qubit 2.0 fluorometer was used to measure the amount of genomic DNA. As for this clone: Its antigen remains unidentified. There are no base qualities to consult, and no much larger clone falls within one base.

The immunoSEQ assay at survey resolution was used to sequence TCRbeta rearrangements from genomic DNA. As for the authors' bioinformatics: A lowest detectable productive clonotype frequency of 2.59 x 10-5 was observed in the TCR sequencing data. Analyses included only productive TCRbeta rearrangements, meaning complete and in-frame sequences. Simpson clonality, calculated in the immunoSEQ Analyzer version 3.0, was used as the measure of sample clonality. Clones were grouped by frequency into very rare, small, medium, large (1-20%) or hyperexpanded (>20%) categories. OLGA 1.2.3 estimated generation probabilities, VDJtools produced V-gene circos plots, VDJdb was queried for specificities, and GLIPH identified CDR3 motifs. The table comes from immuneACCESS by way of TCRdb, which keeps in-frame sequences with V and J called. Part of the clones is missing from these tables; in studies checked, under half for an unresolved V gene and the rest for unknown reasons. That table supplies the V and J calls and clone size; D and trimming were determined from the DNA. For this sample the table gives about 32,000 clones, of which 70% to 90% were detected only once. The ten biggest clones cover 4.4% of the sample.

The material sequenced was CD4+ T cells from blood buffy coats. This sequence was found in a human donor in good health. The sequence joins TRBV4-2 to TRBJ2-2, with the D gene not confidently named. CDR3 loop: CASSGAYANTGELFF. The DNA sequence is as follows: TGTGCCAGCAGCGGTGCATACGCGAACACCGGGGAGCTGTTTTTT.